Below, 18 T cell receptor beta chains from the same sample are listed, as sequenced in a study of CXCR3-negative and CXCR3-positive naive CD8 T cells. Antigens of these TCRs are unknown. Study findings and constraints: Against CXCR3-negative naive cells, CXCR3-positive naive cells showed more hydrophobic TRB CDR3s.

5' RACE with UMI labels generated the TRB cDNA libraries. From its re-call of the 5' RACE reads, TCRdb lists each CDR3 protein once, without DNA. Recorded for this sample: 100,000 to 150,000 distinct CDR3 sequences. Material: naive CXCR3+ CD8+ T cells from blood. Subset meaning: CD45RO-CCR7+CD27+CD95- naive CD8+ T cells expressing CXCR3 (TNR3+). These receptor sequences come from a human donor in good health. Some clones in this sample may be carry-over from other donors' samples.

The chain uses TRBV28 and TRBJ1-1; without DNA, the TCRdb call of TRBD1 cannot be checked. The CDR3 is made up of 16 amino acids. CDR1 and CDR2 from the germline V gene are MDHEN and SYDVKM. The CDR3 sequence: CASSFGDRGRGTEAFF.

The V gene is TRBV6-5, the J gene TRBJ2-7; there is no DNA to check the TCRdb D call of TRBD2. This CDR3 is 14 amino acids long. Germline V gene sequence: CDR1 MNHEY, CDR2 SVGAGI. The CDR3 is CASSYLNRRDEQYF.

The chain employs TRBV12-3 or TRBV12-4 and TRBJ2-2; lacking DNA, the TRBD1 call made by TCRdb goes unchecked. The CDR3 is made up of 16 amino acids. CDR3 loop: CASSPPGTVNTGELFF.

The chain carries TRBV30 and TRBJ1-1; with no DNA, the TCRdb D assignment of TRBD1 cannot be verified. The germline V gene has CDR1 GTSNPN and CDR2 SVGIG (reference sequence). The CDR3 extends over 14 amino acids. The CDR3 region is CACVPGTGETEAFF.

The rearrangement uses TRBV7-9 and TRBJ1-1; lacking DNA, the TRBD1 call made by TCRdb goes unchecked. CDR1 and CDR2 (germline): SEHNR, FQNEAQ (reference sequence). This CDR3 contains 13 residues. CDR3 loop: CASSFDRDSEAFF.

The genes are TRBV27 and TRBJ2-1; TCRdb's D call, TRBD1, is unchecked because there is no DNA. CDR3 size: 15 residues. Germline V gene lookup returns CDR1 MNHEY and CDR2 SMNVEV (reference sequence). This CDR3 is CASSLSVAGVNEQFF.

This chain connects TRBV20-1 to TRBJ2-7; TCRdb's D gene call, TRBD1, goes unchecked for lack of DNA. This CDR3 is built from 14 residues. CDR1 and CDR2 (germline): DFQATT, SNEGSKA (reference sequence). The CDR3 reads CSATRTAPSYEQYF.

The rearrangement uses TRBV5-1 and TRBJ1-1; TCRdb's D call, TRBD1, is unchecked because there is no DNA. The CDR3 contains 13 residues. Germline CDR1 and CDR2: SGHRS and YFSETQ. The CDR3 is CASSLPGEVEAFF.

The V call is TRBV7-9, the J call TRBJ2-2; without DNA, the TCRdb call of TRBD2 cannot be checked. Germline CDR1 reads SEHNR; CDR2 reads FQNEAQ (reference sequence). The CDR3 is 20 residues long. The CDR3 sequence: CASSSSWGLADNKNTGELFF. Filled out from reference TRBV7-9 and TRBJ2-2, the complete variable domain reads DTGVSQNPRHKITKRGQNVTFRCDPISEHNRLYWYRQTLGQGPEFLTYFQNEAQLEKSRLLSDRFSAERPKGSFSTLEIQRTEQGDSAMYLCASSSSWGLADNKNTGELFFGEGSRLTVL.

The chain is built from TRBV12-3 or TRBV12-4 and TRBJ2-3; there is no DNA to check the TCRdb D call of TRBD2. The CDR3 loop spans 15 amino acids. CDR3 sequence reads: CASSFTSGGSDTQYF.

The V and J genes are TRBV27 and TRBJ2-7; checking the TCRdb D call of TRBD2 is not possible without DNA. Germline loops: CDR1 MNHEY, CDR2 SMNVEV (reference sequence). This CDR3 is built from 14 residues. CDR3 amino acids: CASSTGTSGYEQYF.

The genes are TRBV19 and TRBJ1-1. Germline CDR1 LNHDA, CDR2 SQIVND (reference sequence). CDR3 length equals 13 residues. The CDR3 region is CASRPTPSTEAFF.

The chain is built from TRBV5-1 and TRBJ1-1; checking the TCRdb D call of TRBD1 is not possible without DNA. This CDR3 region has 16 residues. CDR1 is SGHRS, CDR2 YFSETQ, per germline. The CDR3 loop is CASSWGQGIANTEAFF.

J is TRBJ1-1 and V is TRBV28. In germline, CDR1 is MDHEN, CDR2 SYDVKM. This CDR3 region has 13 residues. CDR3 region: CASSPPINTEAFF. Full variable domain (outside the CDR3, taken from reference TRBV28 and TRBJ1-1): DVKVTQSSRYLVKRTGEKVFLECVQDMDHENMFWYRQDPGLGLRLIYFSYDVKMKEKGDIPEGYSVSREKKERFSLILESASTNQTSMYLCASSPPINTEAFFGQGTRLTVV.

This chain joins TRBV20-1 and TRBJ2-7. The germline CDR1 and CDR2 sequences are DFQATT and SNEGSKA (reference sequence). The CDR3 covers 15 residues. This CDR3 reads CSARDGPNPSYEQYF.

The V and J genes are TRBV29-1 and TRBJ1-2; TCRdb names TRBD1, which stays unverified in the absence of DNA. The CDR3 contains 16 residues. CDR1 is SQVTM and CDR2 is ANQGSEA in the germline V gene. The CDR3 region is CSVAGGQEELHYGYTF. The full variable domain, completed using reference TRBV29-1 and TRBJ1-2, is SAVISQKPSRDICQRGTSLTIQCQVDSQVTMMFWYRQQPGQSLTLIATANQGSEATYESGFVIDKFPISRPNLTFSTLTVSNMSPEDSSIYLCSVAGGQEELHYGYTFGSGTRLTVV.

CDR3: CASKRRGSYNEQFF. The chain uses TRBV2 and TRBJ2-1. This CDR3 has 14 amino acids. Germline V gene data show CDR1 as SNHLY and CDR2 as FYNNEI.

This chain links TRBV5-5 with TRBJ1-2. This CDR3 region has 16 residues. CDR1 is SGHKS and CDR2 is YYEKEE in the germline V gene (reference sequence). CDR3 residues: CASSSPDTLANYGYTF. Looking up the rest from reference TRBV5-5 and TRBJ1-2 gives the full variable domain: DAGVTQSPTHLIKTRGQQVTLRCSPISGHKSVSWYQQVLGQGPQFIFQYYEKEERGRGNFPDRFSARQFPNYSSELNVNALLLGDSALYLCASSSPDTLANYGYTFGSGTRLTVV.